This T cell receptor beta chain is from a study of technical replicates of blood from a few donors. The CDR3 covers 14 residues. V lost 5 bases and J lost 3; bases outside the gene matches: 4. Germline CDR1 and CDR2: KGHSH and LQKENI. The table came from immunoSEQ multiplex PCR; TCRdb's copy has only in-frame clones and leaves some out. The table includes roughly 80,000 clones, about 94% detected once. The source material was T cells isolated from PBMCs. The receptor comes from a human donor in good health. This chain connects TRBV18 to TRBJ1-5; TRBD1 agrees at 7 bases. The CDR3 DNA is TGTGCCAGCTCAAGGGGGACAGTCAATCAGCCCCAGCATTTT. Encoded protein: CASSRGTVNQPQHF.